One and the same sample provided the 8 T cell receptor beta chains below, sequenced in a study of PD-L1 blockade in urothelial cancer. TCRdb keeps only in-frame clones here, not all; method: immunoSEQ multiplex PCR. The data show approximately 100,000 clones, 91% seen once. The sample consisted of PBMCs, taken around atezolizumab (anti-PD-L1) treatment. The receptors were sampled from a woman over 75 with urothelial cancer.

The CDR3, as DNA: TGTGCCAGCAGCCAATCGTGGGGCGTCACCGGGGAGCTGTTTTTT. It encodes CASSQSWGVTGELFF. This chain joins TRBV16 and TRBJ2-2, with D perhaps TRBD1 (5 bases). The CDR3 runs to 15 residues. CDR1 KGHSY and CDR2 FQNENV come from the germline V gene. V was pared by 0 bases and J by 4 bases, with 9 bases between.

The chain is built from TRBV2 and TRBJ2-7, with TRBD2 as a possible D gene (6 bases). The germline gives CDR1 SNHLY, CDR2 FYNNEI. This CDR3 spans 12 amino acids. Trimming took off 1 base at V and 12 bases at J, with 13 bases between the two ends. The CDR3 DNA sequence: TGTGCCAGCAGTGAAGAGGCGGGACCCCTGTACTTC. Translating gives CASSEEAGPLYF.

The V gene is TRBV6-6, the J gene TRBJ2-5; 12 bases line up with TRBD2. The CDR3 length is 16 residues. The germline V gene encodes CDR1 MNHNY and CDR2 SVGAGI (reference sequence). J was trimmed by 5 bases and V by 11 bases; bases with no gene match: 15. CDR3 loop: CAVGGLAGGFGETQYF. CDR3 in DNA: TGTGCCGTCGGGGGCCTAGCGGGAGGGTTCGGGGAGACCCAGTACTTC.

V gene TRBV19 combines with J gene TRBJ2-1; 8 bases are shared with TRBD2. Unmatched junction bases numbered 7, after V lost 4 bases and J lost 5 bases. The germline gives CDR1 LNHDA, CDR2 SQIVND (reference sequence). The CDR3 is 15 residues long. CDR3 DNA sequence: TGTGCCAGTAGTACCATACAAGCGGGGGACAATGAGCAGTTCTTC. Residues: CASSTIQAGDNEQFF.

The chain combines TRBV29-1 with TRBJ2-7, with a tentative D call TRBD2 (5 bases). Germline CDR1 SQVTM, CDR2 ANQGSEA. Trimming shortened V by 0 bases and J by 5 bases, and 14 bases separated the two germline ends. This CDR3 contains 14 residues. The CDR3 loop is CSVEEPLAPDEQYF. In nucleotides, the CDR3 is TGCAGCGTTGAAGAACCCCTAGCACCGGACGAGCAGTACTTC.

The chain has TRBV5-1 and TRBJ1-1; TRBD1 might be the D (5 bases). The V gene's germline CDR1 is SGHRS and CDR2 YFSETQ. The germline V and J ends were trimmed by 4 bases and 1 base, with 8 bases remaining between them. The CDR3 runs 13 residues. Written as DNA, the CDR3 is TGCGCCAGCAGCCCGACAGAGAACACTGAAGCTTTCTTT. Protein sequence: CASSPTENTEAFF.

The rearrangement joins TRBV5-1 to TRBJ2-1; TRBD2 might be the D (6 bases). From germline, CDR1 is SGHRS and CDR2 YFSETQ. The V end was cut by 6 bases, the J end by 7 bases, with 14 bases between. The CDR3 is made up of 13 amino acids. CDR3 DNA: TGCGCCAGCAACCGGGACTTACAGAATGAGCAGTTCTTC. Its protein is CASNRDLQNEQFF.

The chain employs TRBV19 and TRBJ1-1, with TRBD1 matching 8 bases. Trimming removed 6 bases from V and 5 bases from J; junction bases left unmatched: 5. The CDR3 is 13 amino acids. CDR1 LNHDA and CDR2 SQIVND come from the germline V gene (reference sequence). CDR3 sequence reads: CASRGQVTTEAFF. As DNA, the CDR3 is TGTGCCAGTAGGGGACAGGTGACTACTGAAGCTTTCTTT.